The present entry profiles one T cell receptor beta chain with its context. What it binds is unknown. Researchers used genomic DNA as the template to profile TCR beta VDJ and CDR3. TCRdb re-analysed the reads in MiXCR, keeping a single row per CDR3 protein. Found here are 250,000 to 350,000 distinct CDR3 sequences, roughly 53% of them singletons; the top ten hold roughly 1.2%. These data originate in a study of CD8+CD57+ T cells in acquired aplastic anemia. Study-level results: Between patients and controls, CD8+ Simpson's diversity did not vary significantly. Patients and controls shared over 25 CD8+ CDR3 sequences, highly expressed in patients.

Patients sequenced had flow cytometry evidence of CD8+CD57+ cell expansion. The blood sampling took place in patients who had so far received no therapy. In germline, CDR1 is LNHDA, CDR2 SQIVND (reference sequence). V shed 3 bases and J 0 bases; nucleotides not matched to a gene: 3. CDR3 length: 18 residues. V and J are TRBV19 and TRBJ2-6, with 12 positions matching TRBD1. Material for sequencing was sorted CD4+, CD8+, or CD8+CD57+ T cells (not recorded which) from PBMCs. This clonotype originated in a human donor with aplastic anemia. CDR3 sequence reads: CASSMKGQGASGANVLTF. CDR3 in DNA: TGTGCCAGTAGTATGAAGGGACAGGGGGCCTCTGGGGCCAACGTCCTGACTTTC.